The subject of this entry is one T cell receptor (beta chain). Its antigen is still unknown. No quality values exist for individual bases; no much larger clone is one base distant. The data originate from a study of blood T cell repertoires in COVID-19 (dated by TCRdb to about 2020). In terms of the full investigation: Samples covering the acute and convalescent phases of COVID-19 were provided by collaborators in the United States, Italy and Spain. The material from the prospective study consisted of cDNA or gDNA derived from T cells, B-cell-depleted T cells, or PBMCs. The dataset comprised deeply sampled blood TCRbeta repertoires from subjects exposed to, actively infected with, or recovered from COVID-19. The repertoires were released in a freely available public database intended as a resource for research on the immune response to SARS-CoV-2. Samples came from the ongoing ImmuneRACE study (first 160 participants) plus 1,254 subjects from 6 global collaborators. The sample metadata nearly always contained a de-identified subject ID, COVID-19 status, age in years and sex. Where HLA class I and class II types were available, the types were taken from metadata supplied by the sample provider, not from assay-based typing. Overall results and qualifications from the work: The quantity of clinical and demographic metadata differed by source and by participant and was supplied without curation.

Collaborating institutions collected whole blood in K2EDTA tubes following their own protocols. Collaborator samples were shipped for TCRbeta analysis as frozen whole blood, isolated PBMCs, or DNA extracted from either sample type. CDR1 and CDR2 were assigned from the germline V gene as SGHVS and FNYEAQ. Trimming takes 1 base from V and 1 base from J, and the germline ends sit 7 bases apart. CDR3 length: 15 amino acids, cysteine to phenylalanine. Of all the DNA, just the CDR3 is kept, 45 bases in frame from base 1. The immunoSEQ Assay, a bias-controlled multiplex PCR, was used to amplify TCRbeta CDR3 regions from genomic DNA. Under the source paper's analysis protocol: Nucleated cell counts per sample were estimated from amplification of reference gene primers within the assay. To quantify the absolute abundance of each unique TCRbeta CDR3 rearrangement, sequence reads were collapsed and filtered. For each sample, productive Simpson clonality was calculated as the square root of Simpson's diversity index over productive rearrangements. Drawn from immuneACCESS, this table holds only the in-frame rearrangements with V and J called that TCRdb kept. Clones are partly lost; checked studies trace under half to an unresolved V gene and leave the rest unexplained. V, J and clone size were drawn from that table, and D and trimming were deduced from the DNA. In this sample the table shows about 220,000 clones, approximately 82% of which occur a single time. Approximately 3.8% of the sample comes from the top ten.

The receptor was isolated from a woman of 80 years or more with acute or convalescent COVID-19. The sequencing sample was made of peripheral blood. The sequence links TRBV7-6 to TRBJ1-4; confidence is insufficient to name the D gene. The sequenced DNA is TGTGCCAGCAGCTTAGGCCGGTTAACTAATGAAAAACTGTTTTTT. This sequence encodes CASSLGRLTNEKLFF.